This T cell receptor beta chain was sequenced in a study of shared clonotypes between healthy human individuals. V lost 5 bases and J lost 2, with 18 bases in between. Germline-derived CDR1 and CDR2 are SEHNR and FQNEAQ (reference sequence). The CDR3 loop spans 16 amino acids. Sequenced by immunoSEQ multiplex PCR; TCRdb stores in-frame clones only, minus some. The data hold millions of clones, with over 85% observed a single time. This clonotype was obtained from a young man in good health. Source material: naive CD4+ T cells sorted from blood. Subset in this sample: CD45RA+ positively selected. The gene calls are TRBV7-9 and TRBJ1-2; D is ambiguous. The CDR3 bases are TGTGCCAGCAGCCGATCCCTAATACAAGGGAACTATGGCTACACCTTC. Translating it yields CASSRSLIQGNYGYTF.